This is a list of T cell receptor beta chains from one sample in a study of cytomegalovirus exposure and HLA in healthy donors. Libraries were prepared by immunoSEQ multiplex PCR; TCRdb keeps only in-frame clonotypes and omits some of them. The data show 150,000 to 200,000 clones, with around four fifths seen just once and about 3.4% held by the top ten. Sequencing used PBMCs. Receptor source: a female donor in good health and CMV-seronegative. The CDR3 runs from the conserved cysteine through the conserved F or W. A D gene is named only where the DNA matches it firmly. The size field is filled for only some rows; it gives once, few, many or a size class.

CDR3aa: CAGSLALAGADEQYF; CDR3nt: TGTGCTGGCAGCTTAGCGCTAGCGGGAGCCGACGAGCAGTACTTC; d_gene: TRBD2; v_gene: TRBV7-7; j_gene: TRBJ2-7; abundance: -
CDR3aa: CASSTAGTGSYEQYF; CDR3nt: TGTGCCAGTAGTACCGCCGGGACAGGGTCCTACGAGCAGTACTTC; d_gene: TRBD1; v_gene: TRBV19; j_gene: TRBJ2-7; abundance: -
CDR3aa: CASSPRRSGEGETQYF; CDR3nt: TGTGCCAGCAGCCCTAGAAGGTCAGGGGAGGGAGAGACCCAGTACTTC; d_gene: -; v_gene: TRBV7-9; j_gene: TRBJ2-5; abundance: -
CDR3aa: CASRSDRFNEKLFF; CDR3nt: TGCGCCAGCAGATCGGACAGGTTTAATGAAAAACTGTTTTTT; d_gene: TRBD1; v_gene: TRBV4-1; j_gene: TRBJ1-4; abundance: -
CDR3aa: CASSRGTFWTEAFF; CDR3nt: TGTGCCAGCAGCCGCGGGACTTTTTGGACTGAAGCTTTCTTT; d_gene: -; v_gene: TRBV7-9; j_gene: TRBJ1-1; abundance: many
CDR3aa: CASSSSGREHNEQFF; CDR3nt: TGTGCCAGCAGCTCTAGCGGGAGAGAGCACAATGAGCAGTTCTTC; d_gene: TRBD2; v_gene: TRBV7-9; j_gene: TRBJ2-1; abundance: -
CDR3aa: CASRYRVEASPLHF; CDR3nt: TGTGCCAGCAGGTACAGGGTTGAAGCTTCACCCCTCCACTTT; d_gene: -; v_gene: TRBV7-9; j_gene: TRBJ1-6; abundance: -
CDR3aa: CASSPHPTGGAFF; CDR3nt: TGTGCCAGCAGCCCGCATCCGACAGGGGGAGCTTTCTTT; d_gene: TRBD1; v_gene: TRBV7-8; j_gene: TRBJ1-1; abundance: -
CDR3aa: CASSKDMKLAGKRTYEQYF; CDR3nt: TGTGCCAGCAGTAAAGATATGAAACTAGCGGGAAAGAGGACCTACGAGCAGTACTTC; d_gene: -; v_gene: TRBV21-1; j_gene: TRBJ2-7; abundance: -
CDR3aa: CASSLGQGLGQLDTQYF; CDR3nt: TGTGCCAGCAGCTTAGGGCAAGGACTGGGACAGCTAGATACGCAGTATTTT; d_gene: TRBD1; v_gene: TRBV11-3; j_gene: TRBJ2-3; abundance: once
CDR3aa: CASSDGRRINYGYTF; CDR3nt: TGTGCCAGCAGTGATGGCAGGAGGATAAACTATGGCTACACCTTC; d_gene: -; v_gene: TRBV2; j_gene: TRBJ1-2; abundance: -
CDR3aa: CASSLGGGGVSYEQYF; CDR3nt: TGTGCCAGCAGCTTGGGGGGCGGGGGGGTCTCCTACGAGCAGTACTTC; d_gene: TRBD2; v_gene: TRBV5-4; j_gene: TRBJ2-7; abundance: few
CDR3aa: CASSIETGGHTEAFF; CDR3nt: TGTGCCAGTAGTATAGAGACAGGGGGCCACACTGAAGCTTTCTTT; d_gene: TRBD1; v_gene: TRBV19; j_gene: TRBJ1-1; abundance: few
CDR3aa: CASSMASMDEQFF; CDR3nt: TGTGCCAGTAGTATGGCCTCGATGGATGAGCAGTTCTTC; d_gene: -; v_gene: TRBV19; j_gene: TRBJ2-1; abundance: once
CDR3aa: CASSPRMNTEAFF; CDR3nt: TGCGCCAGCAGCCCGCGGATGAACACTGAAGCTTTCTTT; d_gene: -; v_gene: TRBV4-3; j_gene: TRBJ1-1; abundance: few
CDR3aa: CASSLALYREGNTEAFF; CDR3nt: TGCGCCAGCAGCCTAGCATTATACAGGGAGGGGAACACTGAAGCTTTCTTT; d_gene: -; v_gene: TRBV5-1; j_gene: TRBJ1-1; abundance: -
CDR3aa: CASSTQGVVSPLHF; CDR3nt: TGTGCCAGCAGCACACAGGGGGTGGTTTCACCCCTCCACTTT; d_gene: TRBD1; v_gene: TRBV27; j_gene: TRBJ1-6; abundance: -
CDR3aa: CASRRQGTGANVLTF; CDR3nt: TGTGCCAGCAGAAGACAGGGAACTGGGGCCAACGTCCTGACTTTC; d_gene: TRBD1; v_gene: TRBV6-1; j_gene: TRBJ2-6; abundance: once
CDR3aa: CATSTQRGVGDTQYF; CDR3nt: TGTGCCACCAGCACCCAAAGGGGCGTCGGAGATACGCAGTATTTT; d_gene: -; v_gene: TRBV15; j_gene: TRBJ2-3; abundance: -
CDR3aa: CASSLNPQASEAFF; CDR3nt: TGTGCCAGCAGCTTAAATCCCCAAGCGAGTGAAGCTTTCTTT; d_gene: -; v_gene: TRBV7-2; j_gene: TRBJ1-1; abundance: once